The source of this T cell receptor beta chain is a study of multiple sclerosis patients with progressive multifocal leukoencephalopathy. Whole-study findings and limits: Lower normalized Shannon entropy suggested reduced TRB diversity in most PML patients. No common TRBV or TRBJ usage or pairing appeared at PML.

Sequencing was performed with immunoSEQ multiplex PCR; in TCRdb, only in-frame clones are kept and a portion is missing. The sample holds around 30,000 clones, almost 90% seen once. The CDR3 consists of 15 residues. V lost 6 bases, J lost 4 bases, and 18 bases lay in between. Germline-derived CDR1 and CDR2 are SQVTM and ANQGSEA. Time point given: approximately 12 months of natalizumab therapy. Prior interferon beta treatment was universal, and the PML patients were all female. As for this clone: Its antigen is not known.

The source material was PBMCs, sampled from a patient treated with natalizumab. The clonotype comes from a human donor with multiple sclerosis. V is TRBV29-1 and J is TRBJ2-2, with a weak D call TRBD2 (5 bases). Here the CDR3 reads CSVVSWQRGTGELFF. The CDR3 DNA sequence: TGCAGCGTCGTTAGTTGGCAACGGGGCACCGGGGAGCTGTTTTTT.